This TCR beta chain was identified during a study of T cell responses to AZD1222 COVID-19 vaccine (dated by TCRdb to the early 2020s). A note on the overall study: Because spike-specific TCR depth and breadth did not differ between the two schedules, AZD1222 recipients who got a second dose at roughly 4 weeks were pooled with those who got a second dose at roughly 12 weeks. TCR sequencing was performed for 230 to 250 trial participants, of whom 207 were given two doses of AZD1222 and around 25 were given two doses of MenACWY control vaccine. Trial participants were enrolled by age into 18-55, 56-69 and 70-plus year subgroups, with around 150, 28 and 57 TCR-sequenced participants respectively. Here is what the overall study found, with its caveats: The 56-69-year group was small, and its depth increase did not reach significance, likely because of low power. Most participants were white British and females outnumbered males, and the authors suggested that clonal diversity may have been underestimated. Nearly half of unique spike-specific TCRs reportedly recognized epitopes outside regions mutated in the B.1.351 and B.1.1.7 variants. Vaccine-associated CD4 TCRs spanned the whole spike protein, with dominant responses in regions 160-218 and 743-854. After two AZD1222 doses, both the breadth and the depth of spike-specific TCRs were significantly higher than at day 0 and than in MenACWY recipients. Conclusions about previously exposed vaccinees are limited, since just five or six AZD1222 recipients were seropositive for SARS-CoV-2 at baseline. Because no day 14 peak-response samples were available, repertoires were characterized only after the peak T cell response.

The CDR3 regions of human TCRbeta chains were analyzed by immunosequencing. In the original analysis: Repertoire TCRs were checked for matches against a reference library of SARS-CoV-2-specific TCRs that had been generated using the MIRA antigen-specificity platform. Breadth meant the fraction of unique TCRs that were SARS-CoV-2-associated, whereas depth meant the fraction of total T cells that were SARS-CoV-2-associated. Using the MIRA data, each spike-specific TCR was assigned both to the spike region to which the TCR was reactive and to a CD4 or CD8 class. Log10-transformed breadth and depth values were compared by one-way ANOVA with Sidak's multiple comparisons tests. This immuneACCESS table, as held by TCRdb, lists in-frame sequences with V and J called but not all clones. Of the missing ones, under half trace to an unresolved V gene in checked studies; the others have no known cause. The V and J calls and clone size are taken from that table; D and trimming were inferred from the DNA. The sample table holds some 140,000 clones, of which 70% to 90% were seen once. Approximately 5.7% of the sample is in the top ten clones.

The sample's time point label, in plain terms: baseline before first vaccination. Vaccinee samples were obtained from the UK trials COV001 and COV002, which included a single-blind randomized controlled phase 2/3 trial of AZD1222 (ChAdOx1 nCoV-19) in healthy adults. Trial participant PBMC samples were collected at day 0 and day 28 after the second dose for TCRbeta chain sequencing. The sample holds a few counts of this clone. Its binding antigen is unknown. No quality values exist for individual bases; no much larger clone is one base distant. This same CDR3 is encoded by further DNA sequences in the sample. V sheds 5 bases and J sheds 6 bases, leaving 22 bases between their ends. Inclusive of the bounding cysteine and phenylalanine, the CDR3 is 17 residues long. Only the CDR3 DNA stays, 51 bases, in frame from base 1. As encoded in the germline V gene, CDR1 is MDHEN while CDR2 is SYDVKM.

The sequencing here drew on peripheral blood, taken on day 0 of AZD1222 vaccination. The receptor chain draws on TRBV28 and TRBJ1-4, with the D gene too uncertain to name. This clonotype was obtained from an adult in good health. The encoded CDR3 is CASSMTNAGKRDEKLFF. The DNA sequence is as follows: TGTGCCAGCAGTATGACTAATGCGGGCAAACGGGATGAAAAACTGTTTTTT.